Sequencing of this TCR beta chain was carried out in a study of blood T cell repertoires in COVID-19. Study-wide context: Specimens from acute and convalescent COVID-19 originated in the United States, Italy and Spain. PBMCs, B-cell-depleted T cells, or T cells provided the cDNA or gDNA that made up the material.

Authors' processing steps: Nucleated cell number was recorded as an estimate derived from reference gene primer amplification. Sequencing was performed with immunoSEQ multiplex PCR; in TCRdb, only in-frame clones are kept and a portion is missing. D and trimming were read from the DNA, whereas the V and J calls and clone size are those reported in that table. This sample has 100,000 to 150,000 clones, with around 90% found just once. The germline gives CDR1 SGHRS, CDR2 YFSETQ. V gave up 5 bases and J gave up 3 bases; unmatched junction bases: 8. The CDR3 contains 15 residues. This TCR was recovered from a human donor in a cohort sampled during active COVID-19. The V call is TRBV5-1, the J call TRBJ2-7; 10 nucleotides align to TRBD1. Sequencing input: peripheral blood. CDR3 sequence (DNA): TGCGCCAGCAGAACCGGACAGGGGGGGAACTACGAGCAGTACTTC. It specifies CASRTGQGGNYEQYF.